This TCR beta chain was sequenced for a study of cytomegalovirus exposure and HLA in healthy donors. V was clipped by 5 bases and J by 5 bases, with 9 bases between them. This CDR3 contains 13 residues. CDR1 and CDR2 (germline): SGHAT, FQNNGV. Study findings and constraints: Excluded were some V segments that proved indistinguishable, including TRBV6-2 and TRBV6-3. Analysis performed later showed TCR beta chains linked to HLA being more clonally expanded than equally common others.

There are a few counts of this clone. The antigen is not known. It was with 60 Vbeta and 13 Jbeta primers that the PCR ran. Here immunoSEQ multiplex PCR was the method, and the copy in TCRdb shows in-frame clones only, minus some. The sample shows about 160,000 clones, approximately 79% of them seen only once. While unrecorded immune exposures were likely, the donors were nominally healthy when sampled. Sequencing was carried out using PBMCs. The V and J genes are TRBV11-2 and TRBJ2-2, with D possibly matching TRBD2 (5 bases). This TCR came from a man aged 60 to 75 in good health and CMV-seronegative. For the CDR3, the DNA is TGTGCCAGCAGCGGAGGTCGGACCGGGGAGCTGTTTTTT. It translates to CASSGGRTGELFF.